This TCR beta chain was retrieved from a study of OX40 agonist ivuxolimab in advanced cancers. The repertoire was sequenced with immunoSEQ multiplex PCR; TCRdb's copy has only in-frame clones and lacks some. This sample has 70,000 to 85,000 clones; approximately 92% occur once, and the top ten carry approximately 5%. This clone was seen once. Its target is unknown. This CDR3 spans 15 amino acids. V lost 7 bases to trimming and J lost 5 bases, with 20 bases between them. Per the germline V gene, CDR1 is LNHDA and CDR2 is SQIVND (reference sequence). Points from the study as a whole: Low normalized clonal expansion also occurred in some nonresponding patients.

The source of this sequence is an adult with an advanced solid tumor such as melanoma, head and neck, liver or kidney cancer. The chain links TRBV19 to TRBJ1-1; D may be TRBD1 (5 bases). Sequencing used CD4+ or CD8+ T cells sorted from blood, obtained in a trial of the OX40 agonist ivuxolimab. The CDR3 here is CASTPVGPRGTEAFF. As DNA, the CDR3 is TGTGCCAGTACCCCTGTGGGCCCCCGGGGGACTGAAGCTTTCTTT.